This T cell receptor (beta chain) stems from a study of cytomegalovirus exposure and HLA in healthy donors. For the study at large: Within an early data release were 80 million to 90 million unique TCRs drawn from HLA-typed donors.

In germline, CDR1 is SGHAT, CDR2 FQDESV (reference sequence). J lost 0 bases, V lost 5 bases, and 6 bases had no gene match. CDR3 size: 16 residues. This clone occurred a few times. The PCR used 60 Vbeta and 13 Jbeta primers. Clones were read by immunoSEQ multiplex PCR, and TCRdb kept only the in-frame ones, dropping some. The sample lists 200,000 to 250,000 clones; roughly 82% were seen once. Source material: PBMCs. This chain links TRBV11-1 with TRBJ2-2, with 7 positions matching TRBD1. This TCR was recovered from a woman in her 40s in good health and CMV-seropositive. This CDR3 is CASSLGQTSNTGELFF. The CDR3 DNA sequence: TGTGCCAGCAGCCTGGGACAGACATCGAACACCGGGGAGCTGTTTTTT.